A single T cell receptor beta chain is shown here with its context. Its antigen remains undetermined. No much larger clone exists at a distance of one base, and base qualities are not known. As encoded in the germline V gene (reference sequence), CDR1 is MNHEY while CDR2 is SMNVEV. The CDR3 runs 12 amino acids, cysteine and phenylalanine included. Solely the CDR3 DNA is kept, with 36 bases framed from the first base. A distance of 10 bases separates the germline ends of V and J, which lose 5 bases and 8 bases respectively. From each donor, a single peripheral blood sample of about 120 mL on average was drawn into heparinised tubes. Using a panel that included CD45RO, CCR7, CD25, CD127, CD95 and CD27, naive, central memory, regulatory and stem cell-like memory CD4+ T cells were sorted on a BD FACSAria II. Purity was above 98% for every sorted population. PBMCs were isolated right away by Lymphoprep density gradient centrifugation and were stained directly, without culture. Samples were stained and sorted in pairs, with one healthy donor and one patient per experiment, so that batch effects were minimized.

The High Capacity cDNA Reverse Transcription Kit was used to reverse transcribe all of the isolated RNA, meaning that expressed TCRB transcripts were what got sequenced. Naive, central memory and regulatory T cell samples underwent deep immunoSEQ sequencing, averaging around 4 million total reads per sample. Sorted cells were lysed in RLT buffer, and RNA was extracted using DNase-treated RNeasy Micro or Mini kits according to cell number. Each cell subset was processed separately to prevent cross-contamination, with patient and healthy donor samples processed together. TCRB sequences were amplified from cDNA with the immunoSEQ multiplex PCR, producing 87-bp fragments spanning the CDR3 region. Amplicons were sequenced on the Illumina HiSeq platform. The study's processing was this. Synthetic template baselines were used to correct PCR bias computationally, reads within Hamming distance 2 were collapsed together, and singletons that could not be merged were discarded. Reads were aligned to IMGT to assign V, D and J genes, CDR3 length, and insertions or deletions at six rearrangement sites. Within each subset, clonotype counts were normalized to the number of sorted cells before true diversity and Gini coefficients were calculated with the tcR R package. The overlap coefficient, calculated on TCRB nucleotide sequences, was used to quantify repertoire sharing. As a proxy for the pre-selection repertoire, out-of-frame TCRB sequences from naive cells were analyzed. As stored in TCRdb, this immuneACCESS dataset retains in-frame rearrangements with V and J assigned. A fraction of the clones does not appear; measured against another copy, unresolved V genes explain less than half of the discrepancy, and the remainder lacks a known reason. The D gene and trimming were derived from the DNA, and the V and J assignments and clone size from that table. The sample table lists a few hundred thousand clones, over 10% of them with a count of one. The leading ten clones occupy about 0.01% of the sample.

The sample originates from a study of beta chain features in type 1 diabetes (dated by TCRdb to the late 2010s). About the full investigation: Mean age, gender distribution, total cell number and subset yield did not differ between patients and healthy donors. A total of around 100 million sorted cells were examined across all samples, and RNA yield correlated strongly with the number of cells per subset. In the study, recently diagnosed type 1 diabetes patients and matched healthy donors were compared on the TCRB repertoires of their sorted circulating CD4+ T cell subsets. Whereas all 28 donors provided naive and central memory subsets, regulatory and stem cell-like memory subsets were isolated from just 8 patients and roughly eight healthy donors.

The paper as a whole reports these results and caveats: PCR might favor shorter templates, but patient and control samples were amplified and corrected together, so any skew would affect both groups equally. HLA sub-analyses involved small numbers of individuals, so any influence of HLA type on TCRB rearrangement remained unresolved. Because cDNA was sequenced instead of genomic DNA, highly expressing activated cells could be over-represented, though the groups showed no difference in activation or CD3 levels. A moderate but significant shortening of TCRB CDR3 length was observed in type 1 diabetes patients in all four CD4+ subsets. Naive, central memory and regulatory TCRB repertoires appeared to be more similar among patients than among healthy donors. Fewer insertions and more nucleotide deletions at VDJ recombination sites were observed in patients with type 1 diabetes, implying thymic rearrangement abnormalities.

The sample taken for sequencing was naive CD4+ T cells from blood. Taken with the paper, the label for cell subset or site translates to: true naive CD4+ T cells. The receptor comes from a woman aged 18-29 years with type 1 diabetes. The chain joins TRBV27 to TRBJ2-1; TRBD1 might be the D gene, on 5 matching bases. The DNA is TGTGCCAGCAGTCGGCAGGGTGATGAGCAGTTCTTC. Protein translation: CASSRQGDEQFF.